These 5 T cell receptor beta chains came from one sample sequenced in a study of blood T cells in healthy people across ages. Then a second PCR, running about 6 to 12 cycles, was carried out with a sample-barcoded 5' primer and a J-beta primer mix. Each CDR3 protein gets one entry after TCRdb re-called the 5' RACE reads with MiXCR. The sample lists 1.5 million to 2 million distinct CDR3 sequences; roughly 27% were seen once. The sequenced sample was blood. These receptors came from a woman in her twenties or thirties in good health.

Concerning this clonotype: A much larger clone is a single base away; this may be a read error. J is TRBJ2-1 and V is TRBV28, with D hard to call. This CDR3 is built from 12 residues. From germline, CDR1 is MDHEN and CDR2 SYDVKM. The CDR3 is CAGSFVGSPGFF. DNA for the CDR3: TGTGCCGGCAGTTTTGTTGGATCTCCAGGGTTCTTC.

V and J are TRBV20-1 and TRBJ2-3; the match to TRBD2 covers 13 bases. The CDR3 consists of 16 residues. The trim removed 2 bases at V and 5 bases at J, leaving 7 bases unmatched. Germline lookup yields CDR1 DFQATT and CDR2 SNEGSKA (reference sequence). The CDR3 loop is CSARQTSGGAGDTQYF. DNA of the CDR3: TGCAGTGCTAGACAAACTAGCGGGGGGGCGGGAGATACGCAGTATTTT.

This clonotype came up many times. CDR3 sequence (DNA): TGTGCCAGCAGTTTAACAGGGAGACCAGAGACCCAGTACTTC. Its protein is CASSLTGRPETQYF. The rearrangement links TRBV6-6 to TRBJ2-5; the D gene is possibly TRBD1 (6 bases). The CDR3 consists of 14 residues. Looked up from germline, CDR1 is MNHNY and CDR2 is SVGAGI (reference sequence). The V end lost 4 bases, the J end lost 4 bases, and 13 bases lay between the germline ends.

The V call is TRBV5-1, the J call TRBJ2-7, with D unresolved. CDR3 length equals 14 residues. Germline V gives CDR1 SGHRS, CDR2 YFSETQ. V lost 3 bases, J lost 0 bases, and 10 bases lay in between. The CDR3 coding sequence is TGCGCCAGCAGCTCCCCCCCGAACTCCTACGAGCAGTACTTC. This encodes CASSSPPNSYEQYF.

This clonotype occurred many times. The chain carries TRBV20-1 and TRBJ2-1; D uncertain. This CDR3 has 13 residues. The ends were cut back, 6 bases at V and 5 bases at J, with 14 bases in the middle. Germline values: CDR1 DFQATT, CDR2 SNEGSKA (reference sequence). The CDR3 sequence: CSAGRYFDNEQFF. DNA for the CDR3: TGCAGTGCCGGCAGGTATTTCGACAATGAGCAGTTCTTC.